This T cell receptor (beta chain) was obtained from a study of cytomegalovirus exposure and HLA in healthy donors. This PCR relied on a set of 60 Vbeta primers and 13 Jbeta primers. Sequencing was performed with immunoSEQ multiplex PCR; in TCRdb, only in-frame clones are kept and a portion is missing. In the table there are about 97,000 clones, 79% of which are singletons. Looked up from germline, CDR1 is GTSNPN and CDR2 is SVGIG (reference sequence). Losses at the gene ends were 1 base for V and 4 bases for J; bases not matched to a gene: 16. CDR3 length: 19 amino acids. V and J are TRBV30 and TRBJ1-4; 9 nucleotides align to TRBD1. Source material: PBMCs. The TCR was taken from a male donor in good health and CMV-seropositive. The CDR3 protein is CAWSATGQGFPRINEKLFF. CDR3 coding DNA: TGTGCCTGGAGTGCAACAGGACAGGGGTTCCCACGCATTAATGAAAAACTGTTTTTT.